The T cell receptor (beta chain) under discussion was sequenced for a study of cytomegalovirus exposure and HLA in healthy donors. The PCR employed 60 Vbeta primers together with 13 Jbeta primers. Data came from immunoSEQ multiplex PCR; TCRdb stores just in-frame clones and leaves some out. Altogether 100,000 to 150,000 clones are present, around 77% being singletons, with the ten largest covering more than 4%. General study findings and limits: Cytomegalovirus-associated TCR beta chains were listed, numbering approximately 150. Specificity of a few CMV-associated chains for CMV antigens was verified in vitro.

V was cut by 2 bases and J by 0 bases, with 9 bases left in between. This CDR3 region has 15 residues. Germline loops: CDR1 SGDLS, CDR2 YYNGEE. This clone was recorded once. Its antigen remains unknown. The chain joins TRBV9 to TRBJ1-3; D remains unclear. This TCR came from a male donor in good health and CMV-seropositive. Material: PBMCs. CDR3: CASSVRVSSGNTIYF. The CDR3 region has the DNA TGTGCCAGCAGCGTCCGGGTGAGCTCTGGAAACACCATATATTTT.